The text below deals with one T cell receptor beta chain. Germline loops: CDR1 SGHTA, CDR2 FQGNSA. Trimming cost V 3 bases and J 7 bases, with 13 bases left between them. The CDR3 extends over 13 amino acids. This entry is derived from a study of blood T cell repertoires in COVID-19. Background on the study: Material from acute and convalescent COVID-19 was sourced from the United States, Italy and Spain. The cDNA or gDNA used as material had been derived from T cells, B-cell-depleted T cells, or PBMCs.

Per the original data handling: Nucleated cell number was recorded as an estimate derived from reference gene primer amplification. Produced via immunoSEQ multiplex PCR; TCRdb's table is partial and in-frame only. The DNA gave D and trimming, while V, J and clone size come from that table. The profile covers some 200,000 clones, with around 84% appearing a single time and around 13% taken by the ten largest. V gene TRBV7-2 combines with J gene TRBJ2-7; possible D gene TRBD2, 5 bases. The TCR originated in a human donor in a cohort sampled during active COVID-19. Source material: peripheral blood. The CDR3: CASSFLNEGEQYF. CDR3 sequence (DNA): TGTGCCAGCAGCTTCCTTAACGAGGGAGAGCAGTACTTC.